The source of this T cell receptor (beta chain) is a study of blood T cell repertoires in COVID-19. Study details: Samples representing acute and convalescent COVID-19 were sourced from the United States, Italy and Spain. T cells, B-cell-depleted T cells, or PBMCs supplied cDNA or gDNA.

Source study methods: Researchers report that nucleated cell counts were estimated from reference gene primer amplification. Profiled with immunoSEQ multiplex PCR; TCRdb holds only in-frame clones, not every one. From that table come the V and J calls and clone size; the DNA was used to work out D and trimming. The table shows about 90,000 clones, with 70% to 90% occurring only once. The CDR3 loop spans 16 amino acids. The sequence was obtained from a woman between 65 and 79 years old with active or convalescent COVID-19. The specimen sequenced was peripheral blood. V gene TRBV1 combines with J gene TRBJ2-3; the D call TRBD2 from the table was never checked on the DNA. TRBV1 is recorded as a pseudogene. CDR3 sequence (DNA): TGCACCACCTCAATCAGATTAGCGGGGGTGAAGTATACGCAGTATTTT. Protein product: CTTSIRLAGVKYTQYF.